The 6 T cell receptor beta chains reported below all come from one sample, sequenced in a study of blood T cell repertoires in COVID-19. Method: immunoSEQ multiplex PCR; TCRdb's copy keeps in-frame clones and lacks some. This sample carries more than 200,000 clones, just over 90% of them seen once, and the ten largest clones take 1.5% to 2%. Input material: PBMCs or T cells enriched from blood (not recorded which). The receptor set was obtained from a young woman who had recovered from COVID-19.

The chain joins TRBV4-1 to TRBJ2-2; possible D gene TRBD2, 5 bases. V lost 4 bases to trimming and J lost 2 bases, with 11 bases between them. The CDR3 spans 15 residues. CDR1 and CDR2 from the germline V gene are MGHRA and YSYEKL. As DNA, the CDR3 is TGCGCCAGCAGCCCGAGGGAAATAAACACCGGGGAGCTGTTTTTT. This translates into CASSPREINTGELFF.

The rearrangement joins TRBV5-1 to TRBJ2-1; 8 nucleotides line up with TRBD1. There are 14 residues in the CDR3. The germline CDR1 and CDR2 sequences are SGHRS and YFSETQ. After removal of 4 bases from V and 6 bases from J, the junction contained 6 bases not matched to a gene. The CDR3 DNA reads TGCGCCAGCAGCACCGACAGGGGAGGCAATGAGCAGTTCTTC. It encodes CASSTDRGGNEQFF.

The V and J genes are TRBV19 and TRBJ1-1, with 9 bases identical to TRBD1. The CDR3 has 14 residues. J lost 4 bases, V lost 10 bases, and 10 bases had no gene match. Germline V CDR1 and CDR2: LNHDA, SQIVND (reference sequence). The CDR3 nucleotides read TGTGCCACCGGACAGGGGTTGATGGGCACTGAAGCTTTCTTT. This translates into CATGQGLMGTEAFF.

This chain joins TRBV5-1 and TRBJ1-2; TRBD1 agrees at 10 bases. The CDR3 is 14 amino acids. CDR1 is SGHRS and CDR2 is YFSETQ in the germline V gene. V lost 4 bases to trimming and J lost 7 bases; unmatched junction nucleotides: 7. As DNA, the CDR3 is TGCGCCAGCAGCGGGGACAGGGGCGGAGGTGGCTACACCTTC. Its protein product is CASSGDRGGGGYTF.

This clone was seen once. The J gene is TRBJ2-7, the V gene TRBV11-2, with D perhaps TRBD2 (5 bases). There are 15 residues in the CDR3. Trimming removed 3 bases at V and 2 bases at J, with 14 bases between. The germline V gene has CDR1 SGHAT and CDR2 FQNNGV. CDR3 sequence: CASSFGSAGPYEQYF. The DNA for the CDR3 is TGTGCCAGCAGCTTCGGCTCTGCGGGCCCCTACGAGCAGTACTTC.

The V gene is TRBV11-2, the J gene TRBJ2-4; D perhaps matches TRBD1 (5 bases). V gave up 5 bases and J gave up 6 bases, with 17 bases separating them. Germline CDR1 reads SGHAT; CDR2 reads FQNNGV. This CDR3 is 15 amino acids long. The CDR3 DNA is TGTGCCAGCAGCCCGGGCCCAGGGCGAGGAAACATTCAGTACTTC. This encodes CASSPGPGRGNIQYF.